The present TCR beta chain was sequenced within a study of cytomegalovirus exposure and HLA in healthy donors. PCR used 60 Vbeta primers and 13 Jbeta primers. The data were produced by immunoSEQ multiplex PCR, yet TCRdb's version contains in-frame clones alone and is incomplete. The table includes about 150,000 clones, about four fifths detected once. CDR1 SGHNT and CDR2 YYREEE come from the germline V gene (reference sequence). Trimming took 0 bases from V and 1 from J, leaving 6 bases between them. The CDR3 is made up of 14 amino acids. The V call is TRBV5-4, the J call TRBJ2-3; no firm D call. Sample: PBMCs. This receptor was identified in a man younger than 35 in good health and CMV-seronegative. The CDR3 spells CASSLVSGTDTQYF. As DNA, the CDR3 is TGTGCCAGCAGCTTGGTCAGTGGCACAGATACGCAGTATTTT.